These 10 T cell receptor beta chains were all obtained from the same sample, sequenced in a study of monozygotic twins with inflammatory bowel disease (dated by TCRdb to 2018 to 2020). Receptors were amplified or captured by 5' RACE. Sequenced on an Illumina HiSeq 2500. TCRdb reprocessed the reads; each CDR3 protein sequence makes one entry, and DNA is unavailable. The table for this sample records approximately 420,000 distinct CDR3 sequences. Less than 2.5% of the sample comes from the top ten. Sequenced sample: blood. These receptor sequences come from a human donor with ulcerative colitis or Crohn's disease, or a healthy co-twin of an affected twin (not recorded which).

The rearrangement uses TRBV11-2 and TRBJ2-2; the TCRdb call, TRBD1, lacks DNA for checking. The CDR3 runs to 15 residues. Germline-derived CDR1 and CDR2 are SGHAT and FQNNGV. The CDR3 loop is CASSLVRGYTGELFF. The whole variable domain, filled in from reference TRBV11-2 and TRBJ2-2, reads EAGVAQSPRYKIIEKRQSVAFWCNPISGHATLYWYQQILGQGPKLLIQFQNNGVVDDSQLPKDRFSAERLKGVDSTLKIQPAKLEDSAVYLCASSLVRGYTGELFFGEGSRLTVL.

The chain carries TRBV7-9 and TRBJ1-2; with no DNA, the TCRdb D assignment of TRBD1 cannot be verified. The CDR3 is 13 residues long. The V gene's germline CDR1 is SEHNR and CDR2 FQNEAQ (reference sequence). The chain's CDR3 is CASSSAAQVKYTF.

The genes are TRBV20-1 and TRBJ1-2; there is no DNA to check the TCRdb D call of TRBD1. Germline V gene data show CDR1 as DFQATT and CDR2 as SNEGSKA (reference sequence). This CDR3 contains 13 residues. CDR3 in amino acids: CSARKTGWHGYTF.

The rearrangement uses TRBV5-5 and TRBJ1-2; TCRdb names TRBD1, which stays unverified in the absence of DNA. CDR3 length equals 13 residues. CDR1 is SGHKS and CDR2 is YYEKEE in the germline V gene (reference sequence). CDR3 sequence reads: CASQGADIYGYTF.

The rearrangement joins TRBV9 to TRBJ2-3. Germline loops: CDR1 SGDLS, CDR2 YYNGEE. CDR3 length: 13 amino acids. CDR3 region: CASSAYPTDTQYF. The full variable domain, completed using reference TRBV9 and TRBJ2-3, is DSGVTQTPKHLITATGQRVTLRCSPRSGDLSVYWYQQSLDQGLQFLIQYYNGEERAKGNILERFSAQQFPDLHSELNLSSLELGDSALYFCASSAYPTDTQYFGPGTRLTVL.

J is TRBJ1-1 and V is TRBV15. The germline V gene encodes CDR1 LNHNV and CDR2 YYDKDF (reference sequence). This CDR3 is built from 16 residues. The CDR3: CATSSSGLLKNTEAFF.

V is TRBV5-6 and J is TRBJ1-2; the D call from TCRdb, TRBD1, cannot be confirmed without DNA. Per germline, CDR1 SGHDT and CDR2 YYEEEE. The CDR3 extends over 16 amino acids. The CDR3 reads CASSPRQGTGVRGYTF.

V and J are TRBV5-1 and TRBJ2-6; TCRdb reports TRBD1, a call that lacks DNA to check it against. The CDR3 sequence is 16 residues long. Germline CDR1 is SGHRS and CDR2 is YFSETQ. CDR3 sequence: CASSADRDSGANVLTF.

The V and J genes are TRBV5-1 and TRBJ1-2. CDR1 and CDR2 (germline): SGHRS, YFSETQ. The CDR3 runs to 15 residues. CDR3 loop: CASSLDEGSYYGYTF.

The gene calls are TRBV5-6 and TRBJ1-5; there is no DNA to check the TCRdb D call of TRBD1. The germline gives CDR1 SGHDT, CDR2 YYEEEE. CDR3 length equals 13 residues. CDR3 amino acids: CASSLRGPGPQHF.